Listed below are T cell receptor beta chains from one sample, sequenced in a study of T cell responses to AZD1222 COVID-19 vaccine. The table came from immunoSEQ multiplex PCR; TCRdb's copy has only in-frame clones and leaves some out. The sample lists 100,000 or so clones, approximately 86% occurring once. Sample: peripheral blood, taken on day 0 of AZD1222 vaccination. The receptor source for this set is an adult in good health. CDR3s leave out the opening cysteine and the closing phenylalanine or tryptophan.

CDR3aa: ASTPPGREGYGYT; v_gene: TRBV7-2
CDR3aa: ASSYSWRGDTEAF; v_gene: TRBV6-5
CDR3aa: ASSVSGGAPEAF; v_gene: TRBV9
CDR3aa: ASSVDPGSNEKLF; v_gene: TRBV9
CDR3aa: ASSLRPPQGAIYEQY; v_gene: TRBV7-2
CDR3aa: ATQSGPFSTDTQY; v_gene: TRBV27
CDR3aa: ASSRTRGTQY; v_gene: TRBV5-1
CDR3aa: ASSLGTESPLH; v_gene: TRBV12-3/TRBV12-4
CDR3aa: ASSSDRNQPQH; v_gene: TRBV5-8
CDR3aa: ASSLKSPPEAF; v_gene: TRBV28
CDR3aa: ASSPSRAGQGTDTQY; v_gene: TRBV18
CDR3aa: ASGSGLAGGAGELF; v_gene: TRBV2
CDR3aa: ASTGPSLAVAGGEQF; v_gene: TRBV9
CDR3aa: ASSSPTGTGVGYT; v_gene: TRBV28
CDR3aa: ASSQDRAINEKLF; v_gene: TRBV4-3
CDR3aa: ASSYSYLTGDFGYT; v_gene: TRBV6-5
CDR3aa: ASSPRGTLNYEQY; v_gene: TRBV28
CDR3aa: ASSPSLGGDEQF; v_gene: TRBV5-6
CDR3aa: ASSQLMGGEQY; v_gene: TRBV4-3
CDR3aa: ASSFSGLGGEQY; v_gene: TRBV5-1
CDR3aa: ASSSGLAGGKVDEQF; v_gene: TRBV7-7
CDR3aa: ASSQEPRNEQF; v_gene: TRBV4-3
CDR3aa: ASSANLNQPQH; v_gene: TRBV6-5
CDR3aa: AWSPDRTKNTGELF; v_gene: TRBV30
CDR3aa: ASSSEGQLNEKLF; v_gene: TRBV7-6
CDR3aa: ASSIDHSPDTEAF; v_gene: TRBV19
CDR3aa: ASSERGGHYGYT; v_gene: TRBV2
CDR3aa: AISESASGGGADTQY; v_gene: TRBV10-3
CDR3aa: ASSFGVTALNQPQH; v_gene: TRBV19
CDR3aa: ASSSPMNTEAF; v_gene: TRBV28
CDR3aa: ASSHGGGTGVQETQY; v_gene: TRBV4-3
CDR3aa: ASTVSNQPQH; v_gene: TRBV19
CDR3aa: ASSHRSGDPPLH; v_gene: TRBV18
CDR3aa: ASSLATTYEQY; v_gene: TRBV7-9
CDR3aa: ASSPPAGRGTVNTQY; v_gene: TRBV5-4
CDR3aa: AISPTPGRNTIY; v_gene: TRBV10-3
CDR3aa: ASTKDGDNYGYT; v_gene: TRBV5-1
CDR3aa: ASSLLSVHEQY; v_gene: TRBV5-1
CDR3aa: ASRSTGSTQY; v_gene: TRBV28
CDR3aa: ASSYRTGDNEQF; v_gene: TRBV7-2
CDR3aa: SASYADLDYNEQF; v_gene: TRBV20-1
CDR3aa: ASSQGYRSSYNEQF; v_gene: TRBV4-1
CDR3aa: ASRQQATGTGYT; v_gene: TRBV27
CDR3aa: ASTEGTSNQPQH; v_gene: TRBV2
CDR3aa: ASSFGDTQY; v_gene: TRBV5-6
CDR3aa: ASSQLVGSSTNEKLF; v_gene: TRBV4-1
CDR3aa: ASSRRVTDTQY; v_gene: TRBV6-2/TRBV6-3
CDR3aa: ASSTGTSGTGGELF; v_gene: TRBV5-1
CDR3aa: ASSLEEGARGGYT; v_gene: TRBV11-2
CDR3aa: ASSLAENQPQH; v_gene: TRBV11-2
CDR3aa: ASSLRRRVLVRNYGYT; v_gene: TRBV28
CDR3aa: ASSPGQRHIRVYGYT; v_gene: TRBV13
CDR3aa: ASSTTGGREKLF; v_gene: TRBV19